The 20 T cell receptor beta chains below come from one sample, sequenced in a study of lymphopenia after photon versus proton radiotherapy. The assay was immunoSEQ multiplex PCR, and TCRdb's table has in-frame clones only and misses some. This table holds roughly 45,000 clones, about 85% found once. This material consisted of peripheral blood, taken from a patient treated with photon-based radiotherapy. These receptors originate from a middle-aged man with gastric cancer.

This rearrangement joins TRBV6-6 to TRBJ1-5; tentative D call: TRBD1 (5 bases). The CDR3 totals 16 residues. The V gene's germline CDR1 is MNHNY and CDR2 SVGAGI (reference sequence). V was clipped by 5 bases and J by 0 bases, with 14 bases between them. In nucleotides, the CDR3 is TGTGCCAGCAGTACACCGACAGTCAATAGCAATCAGCCCCAGCATTTT. It encodes CASSTPTVNSNQPQHF.

The chain carries TRBV2 and TRBJ2-1; 12 positions match TRBD2. The CDR3 loop spans 15 amino acids. Germline trimming cut 4 bases from V and 4 bases from J; bases unmatched to any gene: 2. Germline values: CDR1 SNHLY, CDR2 FYNNEI. The CDR3 protein is CASSVGLAGYNEQFF. CDR3 sequence (DNA): TGTGCCAGCAGTGTCGGACTAGCGGGGTACAATGAGCAGTTCTTC. Complete variable domain (other parts from reference TRBV2 and TRBJ2-1): EPEVTQTPSHQVTQMGQEVILRCVPISNHLYFYWYRQILGQKVEFLVSFYNNEISEKSEIFDDQFSVERPDGSNFTLKIRSTKLEDSAMYFCASSVGLAGYNEQFFGPGTRLTVL.

V is TRBV5-1 and J is TRBJ2-1, with TRBD2 matching over 11 bases. With 4 bases clipped from V and 3 bases from J, the junction kept 6 bases outside the gene matches. CDR1 SGHRS and CDR2 YFSETQ come from the germline V gene. This CDR3 has 16 amino acids. DNA for the CDR3: TGCGCCAGCAGCGGGGGGACTAGCGGATTCTACAATGAGCAGTTCTTC. It specifies CASSGGTSGFYNEQFF.

This rearrangement joins TRBV5-5 to TRBJ2-1; TRBD2 agrees at 13 bases. V was pared by 4 bases and J by 4 bases, with 5 bases of the junction left unmatched. The length of the CDR3 is 16 residues. Germline assignment: CDR1 SGHKS and CDR2 YYEKEE (reference sequence). Written as DNA, the CDR3 is TGTGCCAGCAGCCCCCGGGGACTAGCGGGGTACAATGAGCAGTTCTTC. Its protein product is CASSPRGLAGYNEQFF.

The rearrangement links TRBV11-2 to TRBJ2-3; no clear D. The germline V gene encodes CDR1 SGHAT and CDR2 FQNNGV. Trimming cost V 5 bases and J 1 base, with 10 bases left between them. This CDR3 is built from 14 residues. The CDR3 coding sequence is TGTGCCAGCAGCCCGACTCGACGCACAGATACGCAGTATTTT. Translation: CASSPTRRTDTQYF.

The sample holds one count of this clone. The J gene is TRBJ2-5, the V gene TRBV7-2; maybe TRBD2 (7 bases). Looked up from germline, CDR1 is SGHTA and CDR2 is FQGNSA. Trimming pared 3 bases from V and 0 bases from J, leaving 11 bases between. This CDR3 has 15 residues. CDR3 DNA sequence: TGTGCCAGCAGCTTCCGGCGGGGGCACCAAGAGACCCAGTACTTC. This encodes CASSFRRGHQETQYF.

The chain recombines TRBV11-2 with TRBJ2-2; TRBD1 matches 7 bases. The CDR3 loop spans 17 amino acids. The trim removed 2 bases at V and 0 bases at J, leaving 6 bases unmatched. Germline CDR1 is SGHAT and CDR2 is FQNNGV. The CDR3 loop is CASSLQGVRANTGELFF. The CDR3 nucleotides are TGTGCCAGCAGCTTACAGGGGGTGAGGGCGAACACCGGGGAGCTGTTTTTT. Complete variable domain (other parts from reference TRBV11-2 and TRBJ2-2): EAGVAQSPRYKIIEKRQSVAFWCNPISGHATLYWYQQILGQGPKLLIQFQNNGVVDDSQLPKDRFSAERLKGVDSTLKIQPAKLEDSAVYLCASSLQGVRANTGELFFGEGSRLTVL.

The chain joins TRBV19 to TRBJ1-6, with 7 bases lining up with TRBD1. CDR3 size: 14 residues. Losses at the gene ends were 8 bases for V and 8 bases for J; bases not matched to a gene: 9. CDR1 is LNHDA and CDR2 is SQIVND in the germline V gene (reference sequence). The CDR3: CASGARGTDSPLHF. In DNA, the CDR3 is TGTGCCAGTGGGGCCAGGGGGACCGATTCACCCCTCCACTTT.

The chain recombines TRBV5-4 with TRBJ1-1, with D possibly matching TRBD1 (6 bases). CDR1 and CDR2 from the germline V gene are SGHNT and YYREEE (reference sequence). The V end lost 4 bases, the J end lost 5 bases, and 18 bases lay between the germline ends. The CDR3 spans 15 residues. CDR3 sequence reads: CASSPGGKGETEAFF. DNA for the CDR3: TGTGCCAGCAGCCCTGGGGGGAAGGGGGAAACTGAAGCTTTCTTT.

This clone was detected only once. V and J are TRBV5-1 and TRBJ2-5, with 10 nucleotides matching TRBD2. V lost 0 bases and J lost 4; bases outside the gene matches: 6. Germline V gene lookup returns CDR1 SGHRS and CDR2 YFSETQ. The CDR3 spans 16 residues. The CDR3 DNA sequence: TGCGCCAGCAGCTTGGGGGAGCTAGCGGGGGCAGAGACCCAGTACTTC. Translating it yields CASSLGELAGAETQYF.

J is TRBJ1-1 and V is TRBV27; no clear D. The germline V gene has CDR1 MNHEY and CDR2 SMNVEV (reference sequence). The CDR3 is made up of 13 amino acids. Trimming left V 3 bases short and J 0 bases short, with 5 bases between. In nucleotides, the CDR3 is TGTGCCAGCAGTTTTTCAGTGAACACTGAAGCTTTCTTT. This encodes CASSFSVNTEAFF.

The chain couples TRBV4-1 to TRBJ2-5, with TRBD2 as a possible D gene (6 bases). The germline V gene encodes CDR1 MGHRA and CDR2 YSYEKL. Between the trimmed V and J ends, which lost 0 bases and 10 bases, there was a span of 18 bases. The CDR3 consists of 15 residues. The CDR3 nucleotides read TGCGCCAGCAGCCAAGAAGCGGCGGCACGGGGGATCCAGTACTTC. It translates to CASSQEAAARGIQYF.

This chain joins TRBV5-4 and TRBJ1-1; D perhaps matches TRBD1 (5 bases). Trimming left V 3 bases short and J 0 bases short, with 6 bases between. CDR1 is SGHNT, CDR2 YYREEE, per germline (reference sequence). The CDR3 totals 13 residues. The CDR3 is CASSSTVNTEAFF. CDR3 nucleotides: TGTGCCAGCAGCTCGACAGTGAACACTGAAGCTTTCTTT.

This chain uses TRBV5-1 with TRBJ2-3; D is ambiguous. Germline-derived CDR1 and CDR2 are SGHRS and YFSETQ. Trimming cost V 0 bases and J 2 bases, with 7 bases left between them. CDR3 length: 14 amino acids. CDR3 DNA: TGCGCCAGCAGCTTGGCTCAAGCCACAGATACGCAGTATTTT. Its protein is CASSLAQATDTQYF.

On this clone: Distinct nucleotide sequences in the sample also encode this CDR3. This sequence joins TRBV7-9 and TRBJ1-4; 8 bases agree with TRBD1. V was pared by 3 bases and J by 5 bases, with 2 bases of the junction left unmatched. In germline, CDR1 is SEHNR, CDR2 FQNEAQ (reference sequence). The length of the CDR3 is 14 residues. The CDR3 reads CASSFWTGNEKLFF. In DNA form, the CDR3 reads TGTGCCAGCAGCTTCTGGACAGGGAATGAAAAACTGTTTTTT.

In its sample, this clone was seen a few times. The chain employs TRBV30 and TRBJ1-1; D is unresolved. Trimming removed 2 bases from V and 6 bases from J, with 7 bases in between. The CDR3 loop spans 11 amino acids. Germline V gives CDR1 GTSNPN, CDR2 SVGIG (reference sequence). The CDR3 sequence: CAWSSWAEAFF. Written as DNA, the CDR3 is TGTGCCTGGAGTAGCTGGGCTGAAGCTTTCTTT.

The chain is built from TRBV4-2 and TRBJ2-5; possibly TRBD1 or TRBD2 for D (6 bases each). V dropped 4 bases and J dropped 0 bases, with 12 bases sitting between them. Germline CDR1 LGHNA, CDR2 YNFKEQ. CDR3 length equals 15 residues. CDR3 bases: TGTGCCAGCAGCCCCGGAGGGGGAGACCAAGAGACCCAGTACTTC. Translated: CASSPGGGDQETQYF.

V gene TRBV4-1 combines with J gene TRBJ1-1; no definite D call. V lost 4 bases and J 7 bases, leaving 19 bases between the germline ends. Per the germline V gene, CDR1 is MGHRA and CDR2 is YSYEKL. This CDR3 has 15 residues. In DNA, the CDR3 is TGCGCCAGCAGCCCCCGACCCGCCTCAAAGGTTGAAGCTTTCTTT. This encodes CASSPRPASKVEAFF.

The gene calls are TRBV30 and TRBJ2-1; D is unresolved. CDR1 GTSNPN and CDR2 SVGIG come from the germline V gene (reference sequence). Trimming shortened V by 2 bases and J by 7 bases, and 15 bases separated the two germline ends. This CDR3 spans 14 amino acids. The CDR3 protein is CAWSPSASGNEQFF. CDR3 nucleotides: TGTGCCTGGAGTCCTTCTGCCTCTGGGAATGAGCAGTTCTTC.

This clone has just one count. The chain links TRBV5-1 to TRBJ2-2, with a possible D match to TRBD1 (7 bases). V dropped 7 bases and J dropped 4 bases, with 17 bases sitting between them. There are 15 residues in the CDR3. Per the germline V gene, CDR1 is SGHRS and CDR2 is YFSETQ. The DNA for the CDR3 is TGCGCCAGCGAAAAACAGGGGAGGAGCACCGGGGAGCTGTTTTTT. It translates to CASEKQGRSTGELFF.